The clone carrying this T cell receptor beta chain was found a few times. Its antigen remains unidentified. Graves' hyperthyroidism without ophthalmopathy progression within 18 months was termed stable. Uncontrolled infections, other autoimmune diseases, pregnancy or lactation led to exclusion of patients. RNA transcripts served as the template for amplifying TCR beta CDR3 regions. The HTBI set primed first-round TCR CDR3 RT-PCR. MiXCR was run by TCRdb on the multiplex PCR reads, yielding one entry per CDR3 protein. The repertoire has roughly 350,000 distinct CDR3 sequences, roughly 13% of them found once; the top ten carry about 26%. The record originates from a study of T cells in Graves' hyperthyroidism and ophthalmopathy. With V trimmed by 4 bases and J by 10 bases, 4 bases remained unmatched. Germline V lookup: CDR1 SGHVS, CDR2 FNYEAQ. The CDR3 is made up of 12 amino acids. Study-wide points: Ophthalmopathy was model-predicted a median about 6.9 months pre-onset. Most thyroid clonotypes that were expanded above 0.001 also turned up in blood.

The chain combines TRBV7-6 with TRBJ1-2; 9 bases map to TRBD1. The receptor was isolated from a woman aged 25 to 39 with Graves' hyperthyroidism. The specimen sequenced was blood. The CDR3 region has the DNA TGTGCCAGCAGCTGGGGACAGGGCGCCTACACCTTC. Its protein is CASSWGQGAYTF.